Listed below are T cell receptor beta chains from one sample, sequenced in a study of identical twins. TCRdb re-called the 5' RACE reads through MiXCR, storing one row per CDR3 protein. The sample holds around 220,000 distinct CDR3 sequences, more than 12% seen once. Sequencing was performed on memory (CD45RO+) T cells sorted from blood. The receptors come from a woman aged 18-35 years in good health. CDR3s include the opening cysteine and the closing phenylalanine or tryptophan. Expanded clones are given a class, and other clones once, few, many or no size at all.

size,V,J,CDR3
.,TRBV12-3/TRBV12-4,TRBJ2-2,CASRPGGTGELFF
once,TRBV5-1,TRBJ2-1,CASSLSLAGGISYNEQFF
many,TRBV5-1,TRBJ1-1,CASSLVQGTGDTEAFF
.,TRBV25-1,TRBJ2-7,CASRPTSGSLSEQYF
many,TRBV5-8,TRBJ2-1,CAGNTGLYNEQFF
once,TRBV2,TRBJ2-6,CASSRGIGANVLTF
many,TRBV12-3/TRBV12-4,TRBJ1-1,CASSLDTGGNTEAFF
few,TRBV29-1,TRBJ2-5,CSVRDQETQYF
.,TRBV7-9,TRBJ2-7,CASSRTGDRSYEQYF
many,TRBV7-8,TRBJ2-3,CASSLAASGRTDTQYF
few,TRBV11-3,TRBJ2-1,CASSLGRGQGWGNEQFF
few,TRBV14,TRBJ2-2,CASSQARTGGTTGELFF
few,TRBV11-2,TRBJ2-5,CASSRGGAGETQYF
few,TRBV12-3/TRBV12-4,TRBJ2-3,CASRRTGTDTQYF
few,TRBV7-2,TRBJ1-6,CASSLVPGGNSPLHF
.,TRBV19,TRBJ2-3,CASLRTSGTGHTQYF
.,TRBV2,TRBJ2-1,CASSRDFVNEQFF
few,TRBV20-1,TRBJ2-7,CSAAPKGHEQYF
few,TRBV30,TRBJ2-1,CAWRKLAGVGEQFF
few,TRBV6-1,TRBJ2-5,CASRKTGGRGSQYF
once,TRBV7-8,TRBJ2-7,CASSFSGKQYF
.,TRBV27,TRBJ2-2,CATSFSGSWTGELFF
few,TRBV12-3/TRBV12-4,TRBJ2-3,CASSEPGTKNTDTQYF
few,TRBV6-2/TRBV6-3,TRBJ2-3,CASSYRLAELTATQYF
.,TRBV20-1,TRBJ2-5,CSAGRLAGGGRETQYF
.,TRBV20-1,TRBJ2-7,CSARASGDYEQYF
.,TRBV4-2,TRBJ2-3,CASSQDGQTGQYF
.,TRBV5-1,TRBJ2-7,CASSLAAGALYEQYF
many,TRBV6-5,TRBJ1-4,CASSYQQTSTNEKLFF
few,TRBV7-9,TRBJ2-7,CAGGTATYEQYF
few,TRBV5-6,TRBJ2-5,CASSSGLREETQYF
few,TRBV20-1,TRBJ1-2,CSARDPGRGGYTF
.,TRBV5-1,TRBJ2-1,CASSLVGALVNEQFF
few,TRBV27,TRBJ1-2,CASSLFGTGGNYGYTF
few,TRBV21-1,TRBJ2-2,CASGETGGTNTGELFF
.,TRBV3-1,TRBJ2-7,CASSQEGGSNEQYF
many,TRBV12-5,TRBJ2-1,CASAAGPQSGNEQFF
.,TRBV20-1,TRBJ2-7,CSAGSVGRPYEQYF
.,TRBV20-1,TRBJ1-1,CSASPDLNTEAFF
.,TRBV12-3/TRBV12-4,TRBJ2-7,CASNLDVRSYEQYF
many,TRBV12-3/TRBV12-4,TRBJ1-1,CASSFPNNYNTEAFF
.,TRBV3-1,TRBJ2-6,CASSQQGQISGANVLTF
.,TRBV18,TRBJ2-5,CASSPTGWETQYF
.,TRBV7-2,TRBJ1-1,CASSLGGRTEAFF
.,TRBV27,TRBJ2-1,CASRLGVMGRGWGEQFF
.,TRBV20-1,TRBJ2-3,CSAQSRDGNTDTQYF
few,TRBV3-1,TRBJ1-2,CASSRLGDGYTF
few,TRBV4-3,TRBJ2-4,CASSQDYRQINIQYF
.,TRBV7-2,TRBJ2-1,CASSRDLAGGVEQFF
once,TRBV20-1,TRBJ2-5,CSARGDTKETQYF
.,TRBV20-1,TRBJ2-1,CSALRTNYNEQFF
.,TRBV15,TRBJ1-2,CATSREGQGNYGYTF
few,TRBV5-1,TRBJ2-3,CASRPDIGTQYF
few,TRBV6-1,TRBJ1-2,CASSERAVSGYTF
.,TRBV2,TRBJ1-6,CATNSPSGDNSPLHF
.,TRBV20-1,TRBJ2-7,CSARVSGSSYEQYF
.,TRBV6-6,TRBJ2-2,CASSYVNTGELFF